This is a list of T cell receptor beta chains from one sample in a study of technical replicates of blood from a handful of donors. Repertoires were generated with immunoSEQ multiplex PCR, while TCRdb's copy carries only in-frame clones and drops some. The table includes tens of thousands of clones, 91% detected once. Sequenced material: PBMCs. These receptors came from a human donor in good health. Some clones in this sample may be carry-over from other donors' samples. The CDR3 runs from the conserved cysteine through the conserved F or W. The order of the fields is CDR3 length, V gene, J gene, CDR3 protein.

cdr3_length: 14; v_call: TRBV9; j_call: TRBJ2-1; cdr3_aa: CASSLAGGGNEQFF
cdr3_length: 11; v_call: TRBV10-3; j_call: TRBJ2-7; cdr3_aa: CAIRQGGTQYF
cdr3_length: 15; v_call: TRBV5-1; j_call: TRBJ2-2; cdr3_aa: CASSLEPGVTGELFF
cdr3_length: 15; v_call: TRBV5-4; j_call: TRBJ2-5; cdr3_aa: CASSSRTGLGETQYF
cdr3_length: 16; v_call: TRBV11-1; j_call: TRBJ2-1; cdr3_aa: CASSPTGTSGYNEQFF
cdr3_length: 13; v_call: TRBV10-2; j_call: TRBJ2-1; cdr3_aa: CASSEVRSGEQFF
cdr3_length: 17; v_call: TRBV7-2; j_call: TRBJ2-5; cdr3_aa: CASSIGTSGGGKETQYF
cdr3_length: 15; v_call: TRBV4-3; j_call: TRBJ2-1; cdr3_aa: CASSQTSGPFIEQFF
cdr3_length: 12; v_call: TRBV10-2; j_call: TRBJ1-2; cdr3_aa: CASTGQGGGYTF
cdr3_length: 15; v_call: TRBV6-6; j_call: TRBJ2-2; cdr3_aa: CASSYGRANTGELFF
cdr3_length: 14; v_call: TRBV29-1; j_call: TRBJ2-7; cdr3_aa: CSAGLAGGLYEQYF
cdr3_length: 12; v_call: TRBV5-8; j_call: TRBJ1-1; cdr3_aa: CASTHGRTEAFF
cdr3_length: 15; v_call: TRBV18; j_call: TRBJ2-3; cdr3_aa: CASSPWRTSTDTQYF
cdr3_length: 15; v_call: TRBV7-9; j_call: TRBJ2-7; cdr3_aa: CASSSRGGGSYEQYF
cdr3_length: 15; v_call: TRBV4-3; j_call: TRBJ1-1; cdr3_aa: CASSHRQGWNTEAFF
cdr3_length: 16; v_call: TRBV5-6; j_call: TRBJ1-4; cdr3_aa: CASSLVGGGGNEKLFF
cdr3_length: 15; v_call: TRBV5-1; j_call: TRBJ2-5; cdr3_aa: CASSLVLGPQETQYF